Below are 22 T cell receptor beta chains sequenced from a single sample in a study of long-term antiretroviral therapy in people with HIV. Runs used v3.0 of the immunoSEQ assay and were done at survey level. TCRdb keeps only in-frame clones here, not all; method: immunoSEQ multiplex PCR. Among more than 25,000 clones listed, approximately 90% were seen once. The specimen comprised unsorted PBMCs, sampled 3.2 years before starting antiretroviral therapy. Receptor source: a man aged 45-60 years with HIV.

This sequence joins TRBV7-9 and TRBJ2-1, with D uncertain. The CDR3 length is 14 residues. Germline lookup yields CDR1 SEHNR and CDR2 FQNEAQ (reference sequence). With 3 bases removed from V and 4 bases from J, the gap between germline ends came to 10 bases. The CDR3 DNA is TGTGCCAGCAGCTTTAGTAGTCGGTACAATGAGCAGTTCTTC. This sequence encodes CASSFSSRYNEQFF.

The chain carries TRBV5-4 and TRBJ1-1, with D unclear. The germline V gene has CDR1 SGHNT and CDR2 YYREEE (reference sequence). The CDR3 runs to 12 residues. The germline V and J ends were trimmed by 0 bases and 7 bases, with 7 bases remaining between them. The CDR3 nucleotides read TGTGCCAGCAGCTTGGGGCAGTTTGAAGCTTTCTTT. This codes for CASSLGQFEAFF.

The rearrangement joins TRBV7-9 to TRBJ1-1; D possibly corresponds to TRBD1 (5 bases). The CDR3 totals 13 residues. The ends were cut back, 5 bases at V and 7 bases at J, with 14 bases in the middle. Germline loops: CDR1 SEHNR, CDR2 FQNEAQ (reference sequence). As DNA, the CDR3 is TGTGCCAGCAGCCTCTTGGGGGGGATTGAAGCTTTCTTT. Its protein product is CASSLLGGIEAFF.

This chain joins TRBV10-3 and TRBJ2-7; 7 bases are shared with TRBD1. Germline CDR1 reads ENHRY; CDR2 reads SYGVKD. This CDR3 has 13 amino acids. J gave up 5 bases and V 8 bases, and 9 bases lay outside the gene matches. The CDR3 DNA reads TGTGCCATCCGCCTGGGGCAGGGGGACGAGCAGTACTTC. Translating gives CAIRLGQGDEQYF.

The rearrangement joins TRBV11-3 to TRBJ2-7; TRBD1 might be the D (6 bases). There are 14 residues in the CDR3. Per the germline V gene, CDR1 is SGHNT and CDR2 is YENEEA. Trimming left V 3 bases short and J 7 bases short, with 16 bases between. The DNA for the CDR3 is TGTGCCAGCAGCTTCGGCAGGGGATTGGATGAGCAGTACTTC. It codes for CASSFGRGLDEQYF. The entire variable domain, with the rest obtained from reference TRBV11-3 and TRBJ2-7, is as follows: EAGVVQSPRYKIIEKKQPVAFWCNPISGHNTLYWYLQNLGQGPELLIRYENEEAVDDSQLPKDRFSAERLKGVDSTLKIQPAELGDSAVYLCASSFGRGLDEQYFGPGTRLTVT.

The chain carries TRBV28 and TRBJ2-7, with D perhaps TRBD1 (6 bases). Germline loops: CDR1 MDHEN, CDR2 SYDVKM. This CDR3 has 16 residues. The V end lost 4 bases, the J end lost 2 bases, and 18 bases lay between the germline ends. The CDR3 spells CASSSLRAGTTYEQYF. CDR3 bases: TGTGCCAGCAGTTCGTTGAGGGCAGGGACAACCTACGAGCAGTACTTC.

The chain employs TRBV6-5 and TRBJ1-4, with 7 bases aligning to TRBD1. Germline CDR1 and CDR2: MNHEY and SVGAGI. V was clipped by 6 bases and J by 8 bases; unmatched bases: 6. The CDR3 length is 13 residues. In nucleotides, the CDR3 is TGTGCCAGCAGCCGCGACAGGGTGGAAAAACTGTTTTTT. Residues: CASSRDRVEKLFF.

In nucleotides, the CDR3 is TGTGCCAGCAGCTCCAATTGGGGAGGGGTGGATCAGCCCCAGCATTTT. Protein: CASSSNWGGVDQPQHF. The chain employs TRBV7-8 and TRBJ1-5; D may be TRBD1 (5 bases). The CDR3 covers 16 residues. Germline V CDR1 and CDR2: SGHVS, FQNEAQ. The germline V and J ends were trimmed by 4 bases and 5 bases, with 18 bases remaining between them. The variable domain in full, with the rest retrieved from reference TRBV7-8 and TRBJ1-5, is GAGVSQSPRYKVAKRGQDVALRCDPISGHVSLFWYQQALGQGPEFLTYFQNEAQLDKSGLPSDRFFAERPEGSVSTLKIQRTQQEDSAVYLCASSSNWGGVDQPQHFGDGTRLSIL.

The chain is built from TRBV29-1 and TRBJ1-4, with 7 bases lining up with TRBD1. Looked up from germline, CDR1 is SQVTM and CDR2 is ANQGSEA. This CDR3 is built from 11 residues. V gave up 6 bases and J gave up 10 bases; unmatched junction bases: 5. CDR3 residues: CSVGTEVKLFF. The CDR3, as DNA: TGCAGCGTGGGGACAGAAGTAAAACTGTTTTTT.

DNA of the CDR3: TGCGCCAGCAGCTTGGGTCAGTCCTACAATGAGCAGTTCTTC. Its translation is CASSLGQSYNEQFF. The chain employs TRBV5-1 and TRBJ2-1, with D uncertain. V was clipped by 0 bases and J by 1 base, with 5 bases between them. Germline CDR1 reads SGHRS; CDR2 reads YFSETQ. CDR3 length: 14 residues.

The rearrangement links TRBV18 to TRBJ1-4; tentatively, D is TRBD1 (5 bases). The V end was cut by 4 bases, the J end by 6 bases, with 12 bases between. This CDR3 comprises 14 residues. Germline V gene sequence: CDR1 KGHSH, CDR2 LQKENI. This chain's CDR3 is CASSQQEGYEKLFF. The CDR3 region has the DNA TGTGCCAGCTCACAACAGGAAGGATATGAAAAACTGTTTTTT.

The chain combines TRBV11-2 with TRBJ2-7, with TRBD2 matching 9 bases. Germline CDR1 SGHAT, CDR2 FQNNGV. The CDR3 has 16 residues. With V trimmed by 3 bases and J by 2 bases, 8 bases remained unmatched. CDR3 nucleotide sequence: TGTGCCAGCAGCTTGACCATAGCGGGAGAACCCTACGAGCAGTACTTC. It is translated as CASSLTIAGEPYEQYF.

This clone was observed a single time. The J gene is TRBJ1-3, the V gene TRBV5-1; perhaps TRBD1 as D (5 bases). Germline V gene data show CDR1 as SGHRS and CDR2 as YFSETQ. The V end lost 4 bases, the J end lost 3 bases, and 8 bases lay between the germline ends. This CDR3 region has 13 residues. The CDR3 region is CASSRGDGNTIYF. The CDR3 DNA reads as TGCGCCAGCAGCCGAGGGGATGGAAACACCATATATTTT.

This rearrangement joins TRBV19 to TRBJ1-2; perhaps TRBD1 as D (6 bases). Germline V gene lookup returns CDR1 LNHDA and CDR2 SQIVND (reference sequence). This CDR3 contains 13 residues. V lost 5 bases and J lost 3, with 10 bases in between. CDR3 nucleotides: TGTGCCAGTAGTCGGCAGGGGCACTATGGCTACACCTTC. Translation gives CASSRQGHYGYTF.

J is TRBJ1-3 and V is TRBV5-1; D not resolved. Germline-derived CDR1 and CDR2 are SGHRS and YFSETQ. The length of the CDR3 is 14 residues. The V and J ends lost 4 bases and 0 bases respectively, with 8 bases between them. CDR3 sequence reads: CASSPTGSGNTIYF. In DNA form, the CDR3 reads TGCGCCAGCAGCCCCACCGGCTCTGGAAACACCATATATTTT.

The V call is TRBV19, the J call TRBJ2-7; 9 bases agree with TRBD2. Germline assignment: CDR1 LNHDA and CDR2 SQIVND (reference sequence). The CDR3 spans 16 residues. Trimming removed 2 bases from V and 3 bases from J; junction bases left unmatched: 8. CDR3 nucleotides: TGTGCCAGTAGTATACTAGCGGGGACGCCTAGCTACGAGCAGTACTTC. Its translation: CASSILAGTPSYEQYF.

The chain carries TRBV7-9 and TRBJ1-1; D remains unclear. The germline V gene has CDR1 SEHNR and CDR2 FQNEAQ (reference sequence). CDR3 length: 12 residues. V lost 5 bases and J lost 8, with 12 bases in between. CDR3 sequence reads: CASSRGLTEAFF. In DNA form, the CDR3 reads TGTGCCAGCAGCCGGGGATTAACCGAAGCTTTCTTT.

This chain joins TRBV19 and TRBJ2-2; 8 bases line up with TRBD1. The CDR3 consists of 16 residues. After removal of 5 bases from V and 0 bases from J, the junction contained 5 bases not matched to a gene. CDR1 and CDR2 from the germline V gene are LNHDA and SQIVND (reference sequence). CDR3 in amino acids: CASSARQGSNTGELFF. The CDR3 nucleotides are TGTGCCAGTAGTGCCCGACAGGGGTCGAACACCGGGGAGCTGTTTTTT.

The chain has TRBV6-5 and TRBJ1-2; 7 bases are a match to TRBD1. The CDR3 length is 14 residues. The germline gives CDR1 MNHEY, CDR2 SVGAGI. The V gene end was trimmed by 0 bases and the J gene end by 8 bases; junction bases not matched to a gene: 6. The CDR3 sequence is CASSYSGGASGYTF. The DNA for the CDR3 is TGTGCCAGCAGTTACTCAGGGGGCGCGTCCGGCTACACCTTC.

The chain employs TRBV7-9 and TRBJ2-5; unclear D gene. This CDR3 is built from 15 residues. V was shortened by 3 bases and J by 1 base, with 12 bases between the two germline ends. CDR1 and CDR2 from the germline V gene are SEHNR and FQNEAQ (reference sequence). CDR3 DNA: TGTGCCAGCAGCTTTGTCGGGCTAACCCAAGAGACCCAGTACTTC. This codes for CASSFVGLTQETQYF.

V gene TRBV7-9 combines with J gene TRBJ2-3, with 16 bases lining up with TRBD2. Per the germline V gene, CDR1 is SEHNR and CDR2 is FQNEAQ (reference sequence). V gave up 5 bases and J gave up 1 base; unmatched junction bases: 3. This CDR3 contains 17 residues. CDR3 sequence: CASSPGLAGGGTDTQYF. The CDR3 nucleotides are TGTGCCAGCAGCCCGGGACTAGCGGGAGGGGGCACAGATACGCAGTATTTT.

The rearrangement uses TRBV7-8 and TRBJ2-5, with 7 bases aligning to TRBD1. V lost 5 bases and J lost 5; bases outside the gene matches: 11. The CDR3 loop spans 15 amino acids. Germline V CDR1 and CDR2: SGHVS, FQNEAQ. This CDR3 reads CASSLGPRGSETQYF. CDR3 bases: TGTGCCAGCAGCCTAGGCCCCAGGGGGTCGGAGACCCAGTACTTC.